Listed below are T cell receptor beta chains from one sample, sequenced in a study of T cells in Graves' hyperthyroidism and ophthalmopathy. TCRdb reprocessed the multiplex PCR reads with MiXCR, giving one entry per CDR3 protein. The table lists some 600,000 distinct CDR3 sequences, more than 11% of them singletons, with under 7% in the top ten. The sample consisted of blood. The source is a woman aged 25 to 39 with Graves' hyperthyroidism that later progressed to Graves' ophthalmopathy. Both conserved end residues are part of each CDR3. The order of the fields is clone size, CDR3 length, V gene, J gene, D gene, CDR3 DNA, CDR3 protein. D genes are given only for firm matches. A clone size is listed for some rows: how often the clone was seen (once, few, many), or a class if it is expanded.

abundance: many; len: 16; v_gene: TRBV30; j_gene: TRBJ2-1; d_gene: TRBD2; CDR3nt: TGTGCCTGGAGTCCACTCCCGGGACTAGAGGCACATGAGCAGTTCTTC; CDR3aa: CAWSPLPGLEAHEQFF
abundance: many; len: 15; v_gene: TRBV19; j_gene: TRBJ2-1; d_gene: TRBD1; CDR3nt: TGTGCCAGTAGTTCATCGGGACAGGGGTTTTATGAGCAGTTCTTC; CDR3aa: CASSSSGQGFYEQFF
abundance: few; len: 13; v_gene: TRBV3-1; j_gene: TRBJ1-2; d_gene: NA; CDR3nt: TGTGCCAGCAGCTACGCAACGGGGGATGGCTACACCTTC; CDR3aa: CASSYATGDGYTF
abundance: many; len: 15; v_gene: TRBV30; j_gene: TRBJ1-5; d_gene: NA; CDR3nt: TGTGCCTGGAGTGTAGGAGTTCTCGAGAATCAGCCCCAGCATTTT; CDR3aa: CAWSVGVLENQPQHF
abundance: NA; len: 14; v_gene: TRBV11-2; j_gene: TRBJ1-3; d_gene: NA; CDR3nt: TGTGCCAGCAGCTACAGGGTCTCTGGAAACACCATATATTTT; CDR3aa: CASSYRVSGNTIYF
abundance: NA; len: 17; v_gene: TRBV10-3; j_gene: TRBJ2-3; d_gene: TRBD1; CDR3nt: TGTGCCATCAGGCCGGGACAGGGGGCAGGGGCCACAGATACGCAGTATTTT; CDR3aa: CAIRPGQGAGATDTQYF
abundance: many; len: 15; v_gene: TRBV20-1; j_gene: TRBJ2-7; d_gene: NA; CDR3nt: TGCAGTGCTAGAAAATTGCCAGGGGAGACCTACGAGCAGTACTTC; CDR3aa: CSARKLPGETYEQYF
abundance: many; len: 12; v_gene: TRBV29-1; j_gene: TRBJ1-1; d_gene: NA; CDR3nt: TGCAGCGTTGACAGGGAGTCCTCTGAAGCTTTCTTT; CDR3aa: CSVDRESSEAFF
abundance: many; len: 14; v_gene: TRBV3-1; j_gene: TRBJ2-3; d_gene: NA; CDR3nt: TGTGCCAGCAGCCAAGATACCAACACAGATACGCAGTATTTT; CDR3aa: CASSQDTNTDTQYF
abundance: few; len: 12; v_gene: TRBV29-1; j_gene: TRBJ2-7; d_gene: NA; CDR3nt: TGCAGCGTTCGGAGACAGGCCTACGAGCAGTACTTC; CDR3aa: CSVRRQAYEQYF
abundance: NA; len: 13; v_gene: TRBV5-1; j_gene: TRBJ1-2; d_gene: NA; CDR3nt: TGCGCCAGCAGCTTGGAGGGGCCGTATGGCTACACCTTC; CDR3aa: CASSLEGPYGYTF
abundance: many; len: 15; v_gene: TRBV7-9; j_gene: TRBJ1-3; d_gene: TRBD1; CDR3nt: TGTGCCAGCAGCAATAACACAGGGGCTGGAAACACCATATATTTT; CDR3aa: CASSNNTGAGNTIYF
abundance: many; len: 15; v_gene: TRBV2; j_gene: TRBJ2-5; d_gene: TRBD2; CDR3nt: TGTGCCAGCAGTCCTAGCGGGAGTGTTGGGGAGACCCAGTACTTC; CDR3aa: CASSPSGSVGETQYF
abundance: few; len: 16; v_gene: TRBV7-2; j_gene: TRBJ2-2; d_gene: TRBD2; CDR3nt: TGTGCCAGCAGCCTACTAGCGGGAGTAGTCACCGGGGAGCTGTTTTTT; CDR3aa: CASSLLAGVVTGELFF
abundance: few; len: 13; v_gene: TRBV30; j_gene: TRBJ2-7; d_gene: NA; CDR3nt: TGTTCCTGGAGTGTCCTCGCAGACTACGAGCAGTACTTC; CDR3aa: CSWSVLADYEQYF
abundance: many; len: 14; v_gene: TRBV5-1; j_gene: TRBJ1-4; d_gene: NA; CDR3nt: TGCGCCAGCAGCCCAACCCCGGATCTGGAAAAACTGTTTTTT; CDR3aa: CASSPTPDLEKLFF
abundance: many; len: 13; v_gene: TRBV27; j_gene: TRBJ1-4; d_gene: NA; CDR3nt: TGTGCCAGCAGTTACGTGAGAGGTGAAAAACTGTTTTTT; CDR3aa: CASSYVRGEKLFF
abundance: many; len: 14; v_gene: TRBV12-5; j_gene: TRBJ1-2; d_gene: NA; CDR3nt: TGTGCTAGTGGTTTGGCAACAGGGTTCAGTGGCTACACCTTC; CDR3aa: CASGLATGFSGYTF
abundance: NA; len: 15; v_gene: TRBV4-2; j_gene: TRBJ1-2; d_gene: NA; CDR3nt: TGTGCCAGCAGCCAAGATCGAGCAGACGACTATGGCTACACCTTC; CDR3aa: CASSQDRADDYGYTF
abundance: many; len: 15; v_gene: TRBV6-2/TRBV6-3; j_gene: TRBJ1-4; d_gene: NA; CDR3nt: TGTGCCAGCAGTTCACGGCGGGGGTCCGGTGAAAAACTGTTTTTT; CDR3aa: CASSSRRGSGEKLFF
abundance: many; len: 13; v_gene: TRBV24-1; j_gene: TRBJ1-1; d_gene: NA; CDR3nt: TGTGCCACCCTCGGGGCGGAGGGCACTGAAGCTTCCTTT; CDR3aa: CATLGAEGTEASF
abundance: many; len: 16; v_gene: TRBV11-2; j_gene: TRBJ2-5; d_gene: TRBD1; CDR3nt: TGTGCCAGCAGCCCTGCTCCCGGGACAGGGAGAGAGACCCAGTACTTC; CDR3aa: CASSPAPGTGRETQYF
abundance: many; len: 13; v_gene: TRBV24-1; j_gene: TRBJ2-7; d_gene: NA; CDR3nt: TGTGCCACCCTCGGAGCGATGGGCTACGAGCAGTACTTC; CDR3aa: CATLGAMGYEQYF
abundance: NA; len: 15; v_gene: TRBV5-1; j_gene: TRBJ2-5; d_gene: TRBD2; CDR3nt: TGCGCCAGCAGCTTTCGCGGGACTAGCAGAGAGACCCAGTACTTC; CDR3aa: CASSFRGTSRETQYF
abundance: many; len: 14; v_gene: TRBV12-5; j_gene: TRBJ2-1; d_gene: TRBD1; CDR3nt: TGTGCTAGTAGCGCCACCACTCTCCGGGACAGAAAGTTCTTC; CDR3aa: CASSATTLRDRKFF
abundance: many; len: 18; v_gene: TRBV7-2; j_gene: TRBJ2-5; d_gene: TRBD2; CDR3nt: TGTGCCAGCAGCTTAGCGCTCGCTAGCGGGAGGGGGGAAGAGACCCAGTACTTC; CDR3aa: CASSLALASGRGEETQYF
abundance: many; len: 16; v_gene: TRBV28; j_gene: TRBJ1-1; d_gene: TRBD1; CDR3nt: TGTGCCAGCAGTAAATCGCCGGGACAGATGAACACTGAAGCTTTCTTT; CDR3aa: CASSKSPGQMNTEAFF
abundance: many; len: 14; v_gene: TRBV15; j_gene: TRBJ2-5; d_gene: NA; CDR3nt: TGTGCCACCAGCTTAAGACAGGACCAAGAGACCCAGTACTTC; CDR3aa: CATSLRQDQETQYF
abundance: NA; len: 14; v_gene: TRBV28; j_gene: TRBJ2-3; d_gene: NA; CDR3nt: TGTGCCAGCAGTGTTGACCGGAGAACAGATACGCAGTATTTT; CDR3aa: CASSVDRRTDTQYF
abundance: many; len: 14; v_gene: TRBV24-1; j_gene: TRBJ2-1; d_gene: NA; CDR3nt: TGTGCCACCAGTGACTTCGGAACGTTCAATGAGCAGTTCTTC; CDR3aa: CATSDFGTFNEQFF
abundance: many; len: 15; v_gene: TRBV12-3/TRBV12-4; j_gene: TRBJ2-7; d_gene: NA; CDR3nt: TGTGCCAGCAGTCTCTTGGGGGGAAAATCCTACGAGCAGTACTTC; CDR3aa: CASSLLGGKSYEQYF
abundance: NA; len: 15; v_gene: TRBV4-1; j_gene: TRBJ2-5; d_gene: NA; CDR3nt: TGCGCCAGCAGCGCCCGTGTAGGCCCCGCGGAGACCCAGTACTTC; CDR3aa: CASSARVGPAETQYF
abundance: NA; len: 18; v_gene: TRBV6-2/TRBV6-3; j_gene: TRBJ1-4; d_gene: TRBD1; CDR3nt: TGTGCCAGCAGTTACTTCCCCCCGGGACAGGGGTGGCGTGAAAAACTGTTTTTT; CDR3aa: CASSYFPPGQGWREKLFF
abundance: NA; len: 14; v_gene: TRBV5-5; j_gene: TRBJ2-3; d_gene: TRBD2; CDR3nt: TGTGCCAGCGGGGGACTAGCGGCGGCGGATACGCAGTATTTT; CDR3aa: CASGGLAAADTQYF
abundance: NA; len: 16; v_gene: TRBV7-9; j_gene: TRBJ2-4; d_gene: NA; CDR3nt: TGTGCCAGCAGCTCATCAGGGCAGGGTTCCAAAAACATTCAGTACTTC; CDR3aa: CASSSSGQGSKNIQYF
abundance: many; len: 13; v_gene: TRBV20-1; j_gene: TRBJ2-7; d_gene: NA; CDR3nt: TGCAGTGCTAGTTACGGGATAGGGTACGAGCAGTACTTC; CDR3aa: CSASYGIGYEQYF
abundance: NA; len: 11; v_gene: TRBV28; j_gene: TRBJ1-3; d_gene: NA; CDR3nt: TGTGCCAGCAGCCTGAGAAACACCATATATTTT; CDR3aa: CASSLRNTIYF
abundance: few; len: 15; v_gene: TRBV5-6; j_gene: TRBJ1-3; d_gene: NA; CDR3nt: TGTGCCAGCAGTCCACGGAGGGGATCTGGAAACACCATATATTTT; CDR3aa: CASSPRRGSGNTIYF
abundance: NA; len: 16; v_gene: TRBV30; j_gene: TRBJ2-2; d_gene: TRBD1; CDR3nt: TGTGCCCCACCTAAACCTCGGGACAGGGCCACCGGGGAGCTGTTTTTT; CDR3aa: CAPPKPRDRATGELFF
abundance: few; len: 16; v_gene: TRBV5-1; j_gene: TRBJ2-7; d_gene: NA; CDR3nt: TGCGCCAGCAGCTTTAACCGGGACTCGCGGACCTACGAGCAGTACTTC; CDR3aa: CASSFNRDSRTYEQYF
abundance: NA; len: 15; v_gene: TRBV24-1; j_gene: TRBJ1-2; d_gene: TRBD1; CDR3nt: TGTGCCACCAGTGACCGCGACAGGGATTGGGGTGGCTACACCTTC; CDR3aa: CATSDRDRDWGGYTF
abundance: few; len: 14; v_gene: TRBV27; j_gene: TRBJ1-1; d_gene: NA; CDR3nt: TGTGCCAGCAGTCTTCGCCCAGGGACCACTGAAGCTTTCTTT; CDR3aa: CASSLRPGTTEAFF
abundance: many; len: 16; v_gene: TRBV18; j_gene: TRBJ2-1; d_gene: NA; CDR3nt: TGTGCCAGCTCAGCATCTCCGGGACTGAAAACGAATGAGCAGTTCTTC; CDR3aa: CASSASPGLKTNEQFF
abundance: few; len: 18; v_gene: TRBV20-1; j_gene: TRBJ2-3; d_gene: TRBD2; CDR3nt: TGCAGTGCTAGATTCAAAACCGGGACTAGCGGGAGTGTGGATACGCAGTATTTT; CDR3aa: CSARFKTGTSGSVDTQYF
abundance: NA; len: 13; v_gene: TRBV6-4; j_gene: TRBJ2-7; d_gene: NA; CDR3nt: TGTGCCAGCAGCCTAGTGCTGGGCGGCGAGCAGTACTTC; CDR3aa: CASSLVLGGEQYF